This T cell receptor (beta chain) derives from a study of blood T cell repertoires in COVID-19. The wider study: Acute and convalescent COVID-19 samples came from the United States, Italy and Spain.

The cohort comprised adults aged roughly 18 to 95 years residing in 20 to 25 US areas. Participants had their cohort set by participant-reported clinical history. What the recovered Cohort 3 donors had was two negative PCRs, clearance, or symptom resolution. The protocol was immunoSEQ multiplex PCR, while the TCRdb copy is restricted to in-frame clones and leaves out a portion. The sample gives roughly 230,000 clones, about 86% of which show up once; around 3.6% is in the top ten. The V and J ends lost 5 bases and 8 bases respectively, with 13 bases between them. Germline loops: CDR1 SGHVS, CDR2 FQNEAQ. This CDR3 is 13 amino acids long.

V gene TRBV7-8 combines with J gene TRBJ2-1, with D maybe TRBD2 (6 bases). This receptor was identified in a man aged 50 or older who had recovered from COVID-19. The source material was PBMCs or T cells enriched from blood (not recorded which). The CDR3 nucleotides read TGTGCCAGCAGCCCCGGGGGTGGGGATGAGCAGTTCTTC. Protein sequence: CASSPGGGDEQFF.